The subject of this entry is one TCR beta chain. The germline V gene encodes CDR1 MNHEY and CDR2 SVGAGI. CDR3 length: 14 amino acids. Trimming left V 5 bases short and J 2 bases short, with 13 bases between. In the authors' workflow: Reference gene primer amplification in the assay estimated nucleated cell counts. Profiled with immunoSEQ multiplex PCR; TCRdb holds only in-frame clones, not every one. The V and J calls and clone size were taken over from that table, and D and trimming were inferred from the DNA. This table has roughly 200,000 clones, over 80% appearing once. Participant ages covered roughly 18 to 89 years across 25 or so US areas. Categorization into cohorts depended on clinical history that participants reported. The data stem from a study of blood T cell repertoires in COVID-19. Study summary: Some COVID-19 samples were acute and others convalescent; all came from the United States, Italy and Spain.

The specimen sequenced was PBMCs or T cells enriched from blood (not recorded which). The genes are TRBV6-5 and TRBJ2-7, with D maybe TRBD2 (6 bases). This TCR derives from a man between 18 and 29 years old with acute COVID-19. For the CDR3, the DNA is TGTGCCAGCAGTAGCGGGCTGCTGCCCTACGAGCAGTACTTC. It is translated as CASSSGLLPYEQYF.